The 15 T cell receptor beta chains listed next were all sequenced from one sample in a study of response to subunit inactivated influenza vaccine. Using its own MiXCR run on the RT-PCR reads, TCRdb lists one record per CDR3 protein. The repertoire holds 550,000 to 800,000 distinct CDR3 sequences, with roughly 14% as singletons. Sample: PBMCs from blood, taken 11 to 12 days after vaccination. These receptors were collected from a man aged 45-65 years who received an inactivated influenza vaccine.

The chain has TRBV5-1 and TRBJ2-5, with TRBD2 matching over 8 bases. The V and J ends lost 4 bases and 2 bases, in that order; junction bases with no gene match: 7. Germline assignment: CDR1 SGHRS and CDR2 YFSETQ. This CDR3 comprises 15 residues. The CDR3 sequence: CASSVGTRRQETQYF. The CDR3 nucleotides are TGCGCCAGCAGCGTCGGGACTAGAAGGCAAGAGACCCAGTACTTC.

This chain links TRBV7-6 with TRBJ1-4; 9 nucleotides align to TRBD1. Germline V gene data show CDR1 as SGHVS and CDR2 as FNYEAQ. V shed 5 bases, J shed 7 bases, and the junction held 11 bases outside the gene matches. The CDR3 extends over 16 amino acids. Here the CDR3 DNA reads TGTGCCAGCAGCGACCCAGGGACAGGGTTGGCTGAAAAACTGTTTTTT. It encodes CASSDPGTGLAEKLFF.

A few counts support this clonotype. This sequence joins TRBV4-3 and TRBJ2-1; 7 bases line up with TRBD2. There are 17 residues in the CDR3. Germline values: CDR1 LGHNA, CDR2 YSLEER. V lost 0 bases, J lost 8 bases, and 13 bases stayed unmatched. CDR3: CASSQDVRSGISDEQFF. The CDR3 DNA sequence: TGCGCCAGCAGCCAAGATGTGCGGAGCGGGATAAGCGATGAGCAGTTCTTC.

This clonotype has a handful of counts. One junction end does not reproduce the germline sequence, and a read error may be involved. The rearrangement joins TRBV3-1 to TRBJ2-1, with 10 bases lining up with TRBD2. The CDR3 contains 11 residues. Germline V gives CDR1 LGHDT, CDR2 YNNKEL (reference sequence). The CDR3 DNA reads TGTGCCAGCAGCGCCGGGACTAGCGTTCTCTTC. Translated, it gives CASSAGTSVLF.

V and J are TRBV7-2 and TRBJ2-3; the match to TRBD2 covers 8 bases. V lost 7 bases, J lost 1 base, and 10 bases stayed unmatched. Germline V gene sequence: CDR1 SGHTA, CDR2 FQGNSA. The CDR3 is 16 residues long. For the CDR3, the DNA is TGTGCCAGCACCCTGAGGGCGGGGGGTCGCACAGATACGCAGTATTTT. Its translation is CASTLRAGGRTDTQYF. The full variable domain, completed using reference TRBV7-2 and TRBJ2-3, is GAGVSQSPSNKVTEKGKDVELRCDPISGHTALYWYRQSLGQGLEFLIYFQGNSAPDKSGLPSDRFSAERTGGSVSTLTIQRTQQEDSAVYLCASTLRAGGRTDTQYFGPGTRLTVL.

This clonotype was recorded a few times. V usage is TRBV7-2 and J usage is TRBJ2-5; possibly TRBD2 for D (6 bases). The CDR3 has 14 residues. V was pared by 2 bases and J by 5 bases, with 12 bases between. From germline, CDR1 is SGHTA and CDR2 FQGNSA. The chain's CDR3 is CASSLFGRWETQYF. CDR3 in DNA: TGTGCCAGCAGCTTATTCGGGAGATGGGAGACCCAGTACTTC.

This clonotype was observed at least ten times. This chain uses TRBV12-3 or TRBV12-4 with TRBJ2-3, with a tentative D call TRBD2 (5 bases). The V end lost 1 base, the J end lost 3 bases, and 8 bases lay between the germline ends. The length of the CDR3 is 14 residues. This CDR3 is CASSLERDTDTQYF. The CDR3 DNA reads TGTGCCAGCAGTTTAGAGAGGGATACAGATACGCAGTATTTT.

The chain combines TRBV27 with TRBJ2-6; D is unresolved. The CDR3 length is 14 residues. Germline V gene lookup returns CDR1 MNHEY and CDR2 SMNVEV (reference sequence). V lost 5 bases, J lost 0 bases, and 5 bases lay in between. CDR3 sequence reads: CASSPYSGANVLTF. The CDR3 region has the DNA TGTGCCAGCAGTCCCTACTCTGGGGCCAACGTCCTGACTTTC.

The chain recombines TRBV20-1 with TRBJ2-1; perhaps TRBD2 as D (5 bases). The CDR3 loop spans 13 amino acids. Trimming shortened V by 1 base and J by 10 bases, and 14 bases separated the two germline ends. Per the germline V gene, CDR1 is DFQATT and CDR2 is SNEGSKA (reference sequence). The CDR3 DNA follows: TGCAGTGCTAGAGCCGCTCTCGGCGGGGAGCAGTTCTTC. Amino acid sequence: CSARAALGGEQFF.

The J gene is TRBJ2-3, the V gene TRBV6-5; TRBD1 aligns across 8 bases. The germline V gene has CDR1 MNHEY and CDR2 SVGAGI. The J segment lost 6 bases and the V segment lost 2 bases, leaving 7 bases of the junction unmatched. The CDR3 consists of 15 residues. In DNA, the CDR3 is TGTGCCAGCAGTTACCCAGGACAGGGTCGGGATACGCAGTATTTT. Amino acid sequence: CASSYPGQGRDTQYF.

The V gene is TRBV15, the J gene TRBJ2-7; tentative D call: TRBD1 (5 bases). The CDR3 spans 16 residues. Germline lookup yields CDR1 LNHNV and CDR2 YYDKDF (reference sequence). V was pared by 5 bases and J by 2 bases, with 19 bases between. The CDR3 region is CATSLGWGRVPYEQYF. CDR3 nucleotide sequence: TGTGCCACCAGCTTAGGTTGGGGCAGGGTTCCCTACGAGCAGTACTTC. Together with reference TRBV15 and TRBJ2-7, the CDR3 gives the full variable domain: DAMVIQNPRYQVTQFGKPVTLSCSQTLNHNVMYWYQQKSSQAPKLLFHYYDKDFNNEADTPDNFQSRRPNTSFCFLDIRSPGLGDTAMYLCATSLGWGRVPYEQYFGPGTRLTVT.

This clonotype was detected only a few times. This chain joins TRBV12-3 or TRBV12-4 and TRBJ2-5; D unclear. The V gene lost 3 bases and the J gene lost 3 bases, with 8 bases spanning the gap. The CDR3 extends over 13 amino acids. The CDR3 nucleotides read TGTGCCAGCAGTTTTTGGCAAGAAGAGACCCAGTACTTC. Residues: CASSFWQEETQYF.

This clonotype has only a few counts. This chain links TRBV20-1 with TRBJ1-4; possibly TRBD1 for D (6 bases). The CDR3 runs to 14 residues. The V and J ends lost 3 bases and 4 bases respectively, with 12 bases between them. Germline CDR1 is DFQATT and CDR2 is SNEGSKA (reference sequence). CDR3 sequence reads: CSASSGGGNEKLFF. CDR3 nucleotide sequence: TGCAGTGCTAGTTCCGGGGGCGGTAATGAAAAACTGTTTTTT.

The chain carries TRBV12-3 or TRBV12-4 and TRBJ2-2, with 7 bases identical to TRBD2. Trimming removed 1 base from V and 7 bases from J; junction bases left unmatched: 6. This CDR3 spans 15 amino acids. The CDR3 DNA reads TGTGCCAGCAGTTTAGTGGGACCGGGGGGCGGGGAGCTGTTTTTT. Amino acid sequence: CASSLVGPGGGELFF.

The chain recombines TRBV30 with TRBJ2-2, with D perhaps matching TRBD1 or TRBD2 (5 bases each). The CDR3 sequence is 17 residues long. V was cut by 6 bases and J by 4 bases, with 24 bases left in between. Germline V gene lookup returns CDR1 GTSNPN and CDR2 SVGIG (reference sequence). In nucleotides, the CDR3 is TGTGCCTGTAACACGGGACCGGCGGTTTTTGGCACCGGGGAGCTGTTTTTT. Protein: CACNTGPAVFGTGELFF. Full variable domain (missing parts from reference TRBV30 and TRBJ2-2): SQTIHQWPATLVQPVGSPLSLECTVEGTSNPNLYWYRQAAGRGLQLLFYSVGIGQISSEVPQNLSASRPQDRQFILSSKKLLLSDSGFYLCACNTGPAVFGTGELFFGEGSRLTVL.